This T cell receptor beta chain was observed in a study of cytomegalovirus exposure and HLA in healthy donors. Whole-study results and caveats: Researchers counted 164 TCR beta chains as cytomegalovirus-associated. The records held CMV serostatus as the only immune exposure information. Through in vitro validation, three CMV-associated chains were shown to be specific for CMV antigens.

This CDR3 spans 15 amino acids. The V end was cut by 2 bases, the J end by 2 bases, with 10 bases between. CDR1 LNHDA and CDR2 SQIVND come from the germline V gene (reference sequence). A multiplex PCR was run with 60 Vbeta primers and 13 Jbeta primers. Sequencing used immunoSEQ multiplex PCR; TCRdb keeps in-frame clones, though not all of them. The table lists 300,000 or so clones, 70% to 90% of them singletons. Comment on this clone: The antigen remains undetermined.

Sequencing used PBMCs. The sequence was collected from a woman aged 40 to 55 in good health and CMV-seropositive. The chain recombines TRBV19 with TRBJ2-1; weak D call: TRBD2 (5 bases). In DNA, the CDR3 is TGTGCCAGTAGTATAACTGGAGGCACCTACAATGAGCAGTTCTTC. Protein sequence: CASSITGGTYNEQFF.